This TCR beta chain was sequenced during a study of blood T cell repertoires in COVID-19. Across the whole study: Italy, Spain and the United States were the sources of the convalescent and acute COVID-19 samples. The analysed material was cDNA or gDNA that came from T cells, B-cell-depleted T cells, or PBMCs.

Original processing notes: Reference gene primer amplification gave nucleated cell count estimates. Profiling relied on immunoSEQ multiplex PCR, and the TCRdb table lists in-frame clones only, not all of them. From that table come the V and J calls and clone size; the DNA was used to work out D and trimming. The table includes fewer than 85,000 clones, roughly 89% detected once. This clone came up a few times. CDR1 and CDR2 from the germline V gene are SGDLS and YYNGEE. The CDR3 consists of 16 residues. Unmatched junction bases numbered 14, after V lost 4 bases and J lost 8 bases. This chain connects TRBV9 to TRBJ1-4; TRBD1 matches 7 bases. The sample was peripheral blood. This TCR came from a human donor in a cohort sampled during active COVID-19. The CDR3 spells CASSSSYTGAQEKLFF. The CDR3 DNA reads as TGTGCCAGCAGCTCCTCCTACACAGGGGCGCAGGAAAAACTGTTTTTT.